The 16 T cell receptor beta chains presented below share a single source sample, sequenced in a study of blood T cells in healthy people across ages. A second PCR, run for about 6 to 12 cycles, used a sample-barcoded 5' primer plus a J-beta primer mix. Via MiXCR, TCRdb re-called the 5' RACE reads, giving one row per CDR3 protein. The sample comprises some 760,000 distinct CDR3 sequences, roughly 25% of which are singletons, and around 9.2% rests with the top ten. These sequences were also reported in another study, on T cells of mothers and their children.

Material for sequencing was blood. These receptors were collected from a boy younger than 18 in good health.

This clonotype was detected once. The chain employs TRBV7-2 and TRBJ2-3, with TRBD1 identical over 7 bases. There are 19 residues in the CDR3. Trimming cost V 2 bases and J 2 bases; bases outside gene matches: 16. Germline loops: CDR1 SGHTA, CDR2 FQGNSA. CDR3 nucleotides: TGTGCCAGCAGCTTAACCCGGGACAGCGTATTCGGTCTCACAGATACGCAGTATTTT. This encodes CASSLTRDSVFGLTDTQYF. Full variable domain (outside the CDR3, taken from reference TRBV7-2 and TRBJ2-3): GAGVSQSPSNKVTEKGKDVELRCDPISGHTALYWYRQSLGQGLEFLIYFQGNSAPDKSGLPSDRFSAERTGGSVSTLTIQRTQQEDSAVYLCASSLTRDSVFGLTDTQYFGPGTRLTVL.

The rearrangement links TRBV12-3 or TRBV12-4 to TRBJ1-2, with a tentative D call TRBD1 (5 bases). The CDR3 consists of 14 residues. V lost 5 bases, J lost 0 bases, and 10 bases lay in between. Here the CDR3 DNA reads TGTGCCAGCAGTACGGGGGGAGCTAACTATGGCTACACCTTC. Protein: CASSTGGANYGYTF.

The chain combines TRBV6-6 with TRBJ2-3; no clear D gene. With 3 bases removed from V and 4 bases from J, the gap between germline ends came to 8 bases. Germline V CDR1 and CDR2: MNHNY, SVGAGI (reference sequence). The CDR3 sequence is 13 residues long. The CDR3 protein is CASSYEGADTQYF. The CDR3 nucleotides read TGTGCCAGCAGTTATGAAGGTGCAGATACGCAGTATTTT.

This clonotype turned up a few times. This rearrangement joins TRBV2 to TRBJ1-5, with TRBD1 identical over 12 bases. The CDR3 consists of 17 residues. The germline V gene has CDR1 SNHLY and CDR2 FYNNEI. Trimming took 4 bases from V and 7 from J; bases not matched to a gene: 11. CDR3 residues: CASSGRPGQGAGQPQHF. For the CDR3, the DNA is TGTGCCAGCAGTGGACGTCCGGGACAGGGGGCAGGGCAGCCCCAGCATTTT.

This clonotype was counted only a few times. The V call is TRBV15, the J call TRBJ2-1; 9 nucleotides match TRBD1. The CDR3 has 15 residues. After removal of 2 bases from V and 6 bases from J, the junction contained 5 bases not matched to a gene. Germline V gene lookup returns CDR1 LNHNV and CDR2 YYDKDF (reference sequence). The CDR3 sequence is CATSRRTGDLNEQFF. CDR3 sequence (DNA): TGTGCCACCAGCAGACGGACAGGGGATCTCAATGAGCAGTTCTTC.

CDR3 in amino acids: CASSRGASSYEQYF. The CDR3 DNA reads TGTGCCAGCAGTCGAGGGGCTTCCTCCTACGAGCAGTACTTC. The chain joins TRBV3-1 to TRBJ2-7; the D call may be TRBD1 or TRBD2 (5 bases each). V was clipped by 6 bases and J by 0 bases, with 12 bases between them. This CDR3 has 14 residues. Per the germline V gene, CDR1 is LGHDT and CDR2 is YNNKEL (reference sequence).

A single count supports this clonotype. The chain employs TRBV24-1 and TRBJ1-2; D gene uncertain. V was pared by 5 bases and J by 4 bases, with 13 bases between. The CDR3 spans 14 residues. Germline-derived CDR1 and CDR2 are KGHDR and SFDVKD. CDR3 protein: CATSGEGFSYGYTF. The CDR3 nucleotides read TGTGCCACCAGTGGCGAGGGTTTTTCCTATGGCTACACCTTC.

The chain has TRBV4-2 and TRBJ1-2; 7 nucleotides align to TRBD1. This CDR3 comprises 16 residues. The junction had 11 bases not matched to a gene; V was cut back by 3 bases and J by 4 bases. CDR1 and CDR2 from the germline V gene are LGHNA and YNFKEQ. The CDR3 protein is CASSQVGTVRLYGYTF. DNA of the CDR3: TGTGCCAGCAGCCAGGTGGGGACAGTAAGGCTCTATGGCTACACCTTC.

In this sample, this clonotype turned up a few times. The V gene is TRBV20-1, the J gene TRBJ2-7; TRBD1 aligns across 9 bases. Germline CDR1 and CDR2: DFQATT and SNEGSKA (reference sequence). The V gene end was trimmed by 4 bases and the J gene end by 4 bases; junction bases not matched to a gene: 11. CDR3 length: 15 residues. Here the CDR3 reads CSANVLDRGNYEQYF. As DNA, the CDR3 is TGCAGTGCTAATGTCCTGGACAGGGGTAATTACGAGCAGTACTTC.

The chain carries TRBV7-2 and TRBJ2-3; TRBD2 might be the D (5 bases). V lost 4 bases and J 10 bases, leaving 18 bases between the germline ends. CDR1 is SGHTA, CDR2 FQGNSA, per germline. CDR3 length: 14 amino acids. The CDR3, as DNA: TGTGCCAGCAGCTCATCGGGATATATTGGTGCGCAGTATTTT. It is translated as CASSSSGYIGAQYF. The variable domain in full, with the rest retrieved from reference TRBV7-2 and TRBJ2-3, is GAGVSQSPSNKVTEKGKDVELRCDPISGHTALYWYRQSLGQGLEFLIYFQGNSAPDKSGLPSDRFSAERTGGSVSTLTIQRTQQEDSAVYLCASSSSGYIGAQYFGPGTRLTVL.

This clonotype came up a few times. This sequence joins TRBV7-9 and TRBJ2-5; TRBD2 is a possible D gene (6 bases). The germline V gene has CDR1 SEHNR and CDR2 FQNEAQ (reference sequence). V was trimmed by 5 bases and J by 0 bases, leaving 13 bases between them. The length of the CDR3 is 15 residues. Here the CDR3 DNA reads TGTGCCAGCAGCCTACCGAGGGACTACCAAGAGACCCAGTACTTC. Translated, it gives CASSLPRDYQETQYF.

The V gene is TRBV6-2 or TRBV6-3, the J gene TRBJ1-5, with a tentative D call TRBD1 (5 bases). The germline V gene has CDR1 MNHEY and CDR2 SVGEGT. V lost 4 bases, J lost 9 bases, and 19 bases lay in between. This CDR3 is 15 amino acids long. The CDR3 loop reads CASSLRAGPRGPQHF. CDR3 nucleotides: TGTGCCAGCAGTTTACGGGCAGGGCCTCGTGGGCCCCAGCATTTT.

CDR3 in amino acids: CASSNRGTEAFF. CDR3 sequence (DNA): TGTGCCAGCAGCAACAGGGGGACTGAAGCTTTCTTT. V usage is TRBV6-1 and J usage is TRBJ1-1; 8 bases fit TRBD1. The germline CDR1 and CDR2 sequences are MNHNS and SASEGT. The junction had 2 bases not matched to a gene; V was cut back by 6 bases and J by 5 bases. This CDR3 is 12 amino acids long.

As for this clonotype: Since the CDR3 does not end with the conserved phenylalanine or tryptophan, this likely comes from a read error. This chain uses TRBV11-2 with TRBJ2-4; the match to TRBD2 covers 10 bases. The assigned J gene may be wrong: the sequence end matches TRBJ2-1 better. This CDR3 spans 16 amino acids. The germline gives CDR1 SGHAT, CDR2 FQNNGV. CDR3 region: CASSLVSGRVMNEQFL. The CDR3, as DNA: TGTGCCAGCAGCTTGGTGAGCGGGAGGGTTATGAATGAGCAGTTCCTC.

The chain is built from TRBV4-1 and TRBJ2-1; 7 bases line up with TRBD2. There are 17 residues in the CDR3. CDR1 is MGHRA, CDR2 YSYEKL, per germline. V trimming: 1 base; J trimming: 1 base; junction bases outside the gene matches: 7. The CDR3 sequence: CASSQVLRETSYNEQFF. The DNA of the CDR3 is TGCGCCAGCAGCCAAGTGCTGCGGGAGACGTCCTACAATGAGCAGTTCTTC.

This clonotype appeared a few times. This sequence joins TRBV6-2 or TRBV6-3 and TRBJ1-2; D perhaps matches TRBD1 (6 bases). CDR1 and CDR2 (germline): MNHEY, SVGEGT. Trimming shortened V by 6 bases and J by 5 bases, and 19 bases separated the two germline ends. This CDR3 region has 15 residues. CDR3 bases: TGTGCCAGCAGATCGCCTGGACAGAGGGGGTATGGCTACACCTTC. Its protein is CASRSPGQRGYGYTF.